Listed here are 13 T cell receptor beta chains from one sample, sequenced in a study of T cell responses to AZD1222 COVID-19 vaccine. The repertoire was sequenced with immunoSEQ multiplex PCR; TCRdb's copy has only in-frame clones and lacks some. Of more than 120,000 clones listed, around 90% are singletons. Material: peripheral blood, obtained 28 days after the second dose of the MenACWY control vaccine. The receptors derive from an adult who received the MenACWY meningococcal vaccine as a control.

The chain recombines TRBV12-5 with TRBJ1-2, with D unclear. The CDR3 sequence is 11 residues long. The germline V gene encodes CDR1 LGHNT and CDR2 FRNRAP. The V end was cut by 0 bases, the J end by 14 bases, with 10 bases between. The CDR3 DNA follows: TGTGCTAGTGGTTTGGTATATGGGGTGACCTTC. It yields the protein CASGLVYGVTF.

CDR3 sequence reads: CASSLLSGGNTEAFF. CDR3 DNA: TGTGCCAGCAGCTTATTGTCAGGGGGGAACACTGAAGCTTTCTTT. The chain employs TRBV7-3 and TRBJ1-1; the match to TRBD1 covers 7 bases. The CDR3 contains 15 residues. V was pared by 2 bases and J by 1 base, with 4 bases of the junction left unmatched. The germline gives CDR1 SGHTA, CDR2 FQGTGA.

This sequence joins TRBV18 and TRBJ1-1, with D perhaps TRBD1 (5 bases). Germline CDR1 is KGHSH and CDR2 is LQKENI. Trimming shortened V by 3 bases and J by 6 bases, and 17 bases separated the two germline ends. This CDR3 comprises 15 residues. This chain's CDR3 is CASSPMTGGDAEAFF. CDR3 bases: TGTGCCAGCTCACCCATGACCGGGGGGGATGCTGAAGCTTTCTTT.

V usage is TRBV9 and J usage is TRBJ2-3; possibly TRBD2 for D (5 bases). Looked up from germline, CDR1 is SGDLS and CDR2 is YYNGEE. V lost 2 bases and J lost 6, with 13 bases in between. The CDR3 is 14 residues long. The CDR3 DNA sequence: TGTGCCAGCAGCGTCGACCCACGGAGGGATACGCAGTATTTT. Amino acids: CASSVDPRRDTQYF.

The chain combines TRBV15 with TRBJ2-5; 8 bases are a match to TRBD2. V was clipped by 3 bases and J by 5 bases; unmatched bases: 5. CDR1 and CDR2 from the germline V gene are LNHNV and YYDKDF (reference sequence). The CDR3 runs 14 residues. CDR3: CATSSKRETETQYF. CDR3 coding DNA: TGTGCCACCAGCAGTAAGCGGGAGACCGAGACCCAGTACTTC.

The chain carries TRBV28 and TRBJ2-1; 11 positions agree with TRBD2. V was pared by 3 bases and J by 6 bases, with 4 bases of the junction left unmatched. Germline CDR1 is MDHEN and CDR2 is SYDVKM. The CDR3 has 15 residues. CDR3 protein: CASSFHLAGGNEQFF. The DNA for the CDR3 is TGTGCCAGCAGTTTTCATCTAGCGGGAGGCAATGAGCAGTTCTTC.

The J gene is TRBJ2-7, the V gene TRBV6-1, with 8 bases matching TRBD2. The length of the CDR3 is 15 residues. Per the germline V gene, CDR1 is MNHNS and CDR2 is SASEGT. V was clipped by 1 base and J by 1 base; unmatched bases: 3. The CDR3 nucleotides are TGTGCCAGCAGTGAAGAGGTAGCGGGGTCCTACGAGCAGTACTTC. Translating gives CASSEEVAGSYEQYF.

The chain recombines TRBV5-4 with TRBJ2-7; 7 bases fit TRBD2. Germline assignment: CDR1 SGHNT and CDR2 YYREEE (reference sequence). Unmatched junction bases numbered 9, after V lost 4 bases and J lost 2 bases. The CDR3 is 15 residues long. Here the CDR3 reads CASSQGGGETYEQYF. CDR3 bases: TGTGCCAGCAGCCAAGGCGGGGGTGAAACCTACGAGCAGTACTTC.

The chain uses TRBV4-1 and TRBJ1-2; 7 bases agree with TRBD1. This CDR3 has 14 amino acids. Germline assignment: CDR1 MGHRA and CDR2 YSYEKL. With 4 bases clipped from V and 2 bases from J, the junction kept 4 bases outside the gene matches. The chain's CDR3 is CASSRDSSNYGYTF. DNA of the CDR3: TGCGCCAGCAGCCGGGACAGCTCAAACTATGGCTACACCTTC.

In the case of this clone: Other DNA sequences of this sample code for an identical CDR3. The gene calls are TRBV7-6 and TRBJ1-1; maybe TRBD1 (5 bases). V dropped 5 bases and J dropped 1 base, with 11 bases sitting between them. The germline CDR1 and CDR2 sequences are SGHVS and FNYEAQ. The CDR3 is 14 amino acids. CDR3 DNA sequence: TGTGCCAGCAGCCTAGGGACGGGGAACACTGAAGCTTTCTTT. It yields the protein CASSLGTGNTEAFF.

The V and J genes are TRBV6-6 and TRBJ1-1, with D hard to call. Germline V gene data show CDR1 as MNHNY and CDR2 as SVGAGI (reference sequence). This CDR3 has 14 amino acids. Trimming pared 0 bases from V and 5 bases from J, leaving 10 bases between. CDR3 nucleotides: TGTGCCAGCAGTTACTCGACTGGCGGAACTGAAGCTTTCTTT. Its protein product is CASSYSTGGTEAFF.

This chain uses TRBV4-1 with TRBJ2-7; possibly TRBD1 for D (6 bases). Germline V CDR1 and CDR2: MGHRA, YSYEKL. The CDR3 consists of 18 residues. With 0 bases removed from V and 3 bases from J, the gap between germline ends came to 21 bases. The CDR3 protein is CASSQDNGRAQGNYEQYF. CDR3 DNA sequence: TGCGCCAGCAGCCAAGATAATGGCAGGGCGCAGGGGAACTACGAGCAGTACTTC.

As DNA, the CDR3 is TGTGCCAGCAGCTTAGGGGTCAGGAGTAATGAGCAGTTCTTC. Its protein is CASSLGVRSNEQFF. The gene calls are TRBV7-2 and TRBJ2-1; D unclear. Germline CDR1 SGHTA, CDR2 FQGNSA. The CDR3 is 14 residues long. Trimming removed 1 base from V and 7 bases from J, with 11 bases in between.